These 10 T cell receptor beta chains were all obtained from the same sample, sequenced in a study of cytomegalovirus exposure and HLA in healthy donors. The PCR had 60 Vbeta and 13 Jbeta primers. Assay: immunoSEQ multiplex PCR; the TCRdb copy retains only in-frame clones and omits some. The top ten hold approximately 1.5% of the sample, which has 140,000 to 150,000 clones, about 79% seen once. The sequenced sample consisted of PBMCs. These receptors all stem from a woman between 25 and 40 years old in good health and CMV-seronegative.

The gene calls are TRBV6-5 and TRBJ1-1; D is unclear. This CDR3 is 15 amino acids long. V was cut by 3 bases and J by 1 base, with 12 bases left in between. CDR1 and CDR2 from the germline V gene are MNHEY and SVGAGI. The CDR3 region has the DNA TGTGCCAGCAGTTATGCTGCAGTTAAGAACACTGAAGCTTTCTTT. Translation gives CASSYAAVKNTEAFF.

V and J are TRBV28 and TRBJ1-1; D not resolved. The CDR3 has 14 amino acids. The germline CDR1 and CDR2 sequences are MDHEN and SYDVKM. Trimming pared 6 bases from V and 1 base from J, leaving 12 bases between. As DNA, the CDR3 is TGTGCCAGCAGCTCTGGGCAGAGGAACACTGAAGCTTTCTTT. Encoded protein: CASSSGQRNTEAFF. The full variable domain, completed using reference TRBV28 and TRBJ1-1, is DVKVTQSSRYLVKRTGEKVFLECVQDMDHENMFWYRQDPGLGLRLIYFSYDVKMKEKGDIPEGYSVSREKKERFSLILESASTNQTSMYLCASSSGQRNTEAFFGQGTRLTVV.

The CDR3 here is CASSIDAGGTEAFF. In DNA form, the CDR3 reads TGTGCCAGTAGTATAGATGCGGGGGGGACTGAAGCTTTCTTT. The V gene is TRBV19, the J gene TRBJ1-1; a weak D match, TRBD1 (5 bases). CDR3 length equals 14 residues. V was cut by 0 bases and J by 5 bases, with 10 bases left in between. Germline V CDR1 and CDR2: LNHDA, SQIVND (reference sequence).

The chain carries TRBV27 and TRBJ1-5; TRBD1 matches at 11 bases. After removal of 6 bases from V and 5 bases from J, the junction contained 6 bases not matched to a gene. The length of the CDR3 is 15 residues. The germline V gene has CDR1 MNHEY and CDR2 SMNVEV (reference sequence). The CDR3 here is CASRMDRGQDQPQHF. The CDR3 DNA reads as TGTGCCAGCAGAATGGACAGGGGGCAGGATCAGCCCCAGCATTTT.

The V and J genes are TRBV25-1 and TRBJ1-6; D not certain. The ends were cut back, 6 bases at V and 8 bases at J, with 14 bases in the middle. CDR1 is MGHDK and CDR2 is SYGVNS in the germline V gene. The CDR3 has 14 residues. The CDR3 DNA follows: TGTGCCAGCAGGATGGGCTCGTCACATTCACCCCTCCACTTT. It translates to CASRMGSSHSPLHF.

The chain links TRBV11-1 to TRBJ2-2, with D maybe TRBD2 (5 bases). Germline lookup yields CDR1 SGHAT and CDR2 FQDESV (reference sequence). The CDR3 extends over 15 amino acids. The V end was cut by 2 bases, the J end by 2 bases, with 9 bases between. As DNA, the CDR3 is TGTGCCAGCAGCTTAACCAGGACTAACACCGGGGAGCTGTTTTTT. Encoded protein: CASSLTRTNTGELFF.

The rearrangement uses TRBV11-2 and TRBJ2-5; D ambiguous. Trimming took 8 bases from V and 4 from J, leaving 8 bases between them. This CDR3 is built from 11 residues. Germline loops: CDR1 SGHAT, CDR2 FQNNGV. For the CDR3, the DNA is TGTGCCAGCCGCGAGAGAGAGACCCAGTACTTC. Translation gives CASRERETQYF.

The chain employs TRBV18 and TRBJ2-7, with 8 positions matching TRBD2. J lost 5 bases, V lost 1 base, and 16 bases had no gene match. The CDR3 is made up of 18 amino acids. CDR1 and CDR2 from the germline V gene are KGHSH and LQKENI. The CDR3 here is CASSPLPMRGAELNEQYF. The CDR3, as DNA: TGTGCCAGCTCACCACTACCTATGCGGGGGGCAGAATTGAACGAGCAGTACTTC.

V and J are TRBV30 and TRBJ1-6; D is perhaps TRBD1 (5 bases). The CDR3 totals 14 residues. The germline V and J ends were trimmed by 2 bases and 5 bases, with 10 bases remaining between them. The germline V gene encodes CDR1 GTSNPN and CDR2 SVGIG (reference sequence). The CDR3 spells CAWSRQPDNSPLHF. CDR3 nucleotides: TGTGCCTGGAGTCGACAGCCGGATAATTCACCCCTCCACTTT.

The chain links TRBV25-1 to TRBJ1-1, with D possibly matching TRBD1 (6 bases). The CDR3 consists of 14 residues. Germline loops: CDR1 MGHDK, CDR2 SYGVNS. Trimming pared 6 bases from V and 2 bases from J, leaving 13 bases between. The chain's CDR3 is CASRERGGNTEAFF. The CDR3 DNA reads as TGTGCCAGCAGGGAAAGGGGGGGAAACACTGAAGCTTTCTTT.